This TCR beta chain is from a study of early stage breast cancer tumors. Profiling relied on immunoSEQ multiplex PCR, and the TCRdb table lists in-frame clones only, not all of them. The sample gives about 63,000 clones, about 83% of which show up once; nearly 3.5% is in the top ten. Only a few counts were recorded for this clone. The target antigen is unknown. The CDR3 is 16 amino acids. V trimming: 1 base; J trimming: 6 bases; junction bases outside the gene matches: 8. The germline CDR1 and CDR2 sequences are SGHTA and FQGTGA. General study findings and limits: Commonly generated sequences made up most enriched TCRB sequences shared between patients.

The sequence derives from a person aged 30 to 40 with breast cancer. The chain joins TRBV7-3 to TRBJ2-2, with 7 bases that match TRBD2. The sample taken for sequencing was blood. The CDR3 region is CASSLIGGRLAGELFF. In DNA form, the CDR3 reads TGTGCCAGCAGCTTAATTGGCGGGAGACTGGCCGGGGAGCTGTTTTTT.